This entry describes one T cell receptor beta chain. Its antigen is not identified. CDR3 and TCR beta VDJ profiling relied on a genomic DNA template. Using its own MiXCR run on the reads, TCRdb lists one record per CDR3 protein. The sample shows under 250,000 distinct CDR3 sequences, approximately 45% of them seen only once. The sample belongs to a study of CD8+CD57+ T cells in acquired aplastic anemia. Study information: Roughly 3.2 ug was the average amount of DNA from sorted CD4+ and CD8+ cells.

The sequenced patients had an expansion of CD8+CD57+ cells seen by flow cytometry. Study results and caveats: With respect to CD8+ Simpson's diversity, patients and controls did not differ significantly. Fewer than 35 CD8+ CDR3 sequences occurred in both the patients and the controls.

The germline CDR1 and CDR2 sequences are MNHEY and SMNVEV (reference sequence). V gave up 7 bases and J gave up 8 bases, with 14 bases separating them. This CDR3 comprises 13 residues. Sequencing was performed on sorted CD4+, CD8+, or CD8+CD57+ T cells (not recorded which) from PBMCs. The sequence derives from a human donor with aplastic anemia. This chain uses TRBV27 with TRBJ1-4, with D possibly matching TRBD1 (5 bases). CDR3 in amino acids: CASNLGGGEKLFF. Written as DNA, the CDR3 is TGTGCCAGCAATTTGGGGGGAGGGGAAAAACTGTTTTTT.